The entry below gives a single T cell receptor (beta chain) sequence along with its context. Its matching antigen is unknown. The data originate from a study of Tregs in tolerant kidney transplant recipients. Looking at the study overall: Sorting used antibodies to exclude donor cells. Study observations and caveats: Biological reproducibility was not directly addressed in this study.

Repertoires were generated with immunoSEQ multiplex PCR, while TCRdb's copy carries only in-frame clones and drops some. This table holds 30,000 to 35,000 clones, about four fifths found once. Trimming removed 9 bases from V and 8 bases from J; junction bases left unmatched: 17. CDR1 is MNHNS and CDR2 is SASEGT in the germline V gene. The CDR3 consists of 15 residues. Sequences were obtained from Tregs from blood cultured with allogeneic cells. The chain carries TRBV6-1 and TRBJ2-3; 7 bases agree with TRBD1. The origin of this receptor is a human donor in good health. CDR3 bases: TGTGCCAGTCGGGTTTCTAGGGGGCCCCTGGCTACGCAGTATTTT. Its translation is CASRVSRGPLATQYF.